Following are 5 T cell receptor beta chains from one sample sequenced in a study of blood T cell repertoires in COVID-19. Assay used: immunoSEQ multiplex PCR; TCRdb lists only in-frame clones, some missing. The sample includes roughly 340,000 clones, 80% to 90% of them seen just once. The sample consisted of PBMCs or T cells enriched from blood (not recorded which). These receptors were collected from a man in his forties or fifties in a cohort exposed to, infected with or recovered from COVID-19 (not recorded which).

This chain links TRBV3-1 (or the pseudogene TRBV3-2) with TRBJ1-1, with TRBD1 as a possible D gene (5 bases). Germline lookup yields CDR1 LGHDT and CDR2 YNNKEL (reference sequence). The CDR3 has 12 amino acids. Trimming took 4 bases from V and 9 from J, leaving 12 bases between them. CDR3 residues: CASSLGGGKAFF. The DNA for the CDR3 is TGTGCCAGCAGCCTCGGGGGGGGGAAAGCTTTCTTT.

CDR3 in amino acids: CASSLRSDRGSEAFF. Written as DNA, the CDR3 is TGTGCCAGCAGCTTACGCTCAGACAGGGGGAGTGAAGCTTTCTTT. The chain is built from TRBV7-2 and TRBJ1-1, with TRBD1 matching over 9 bases. V lost 2 bases, J lost 7 bases, and 8 bases stayed unmatched. Germline assignment: CDR1 SGHTA and CDR2 FQGNSA. The CDR3 has 15 residues.

The chain links TRBV19 to TRBJ2-5; D might be TRBD2 (6 bases). This CDR3 is built from 16 residues. CDR1 and CDR2 (germline): LNHDA, SQIVND (reference sequence). V lost 2 bases and J 5 bases, leaving 18 bases between the germline ends. CDR3 nucleotide sequence: TGTGCCAGTAGTATAAGTGGAATCGGGGGAAGGGAGACCCAGTACTTC. As protein: CASSISGIGGRETQYF.

The gene calls are TRBV9 and TRBJ2-1; D gene unclear. V was clipped by 0 bases and J by 3 bases, with 13 bases between them. The V gene's germline CDR1 is SGDLS and CDR2 YYNGEE. The length of the CDR3 is 16 residues. This CDR3 reads CASSVGTPPIYNEQFF. The DNA for the CDR3 is TGTGCCAGCAGCGTAGGCACTCCCCCCATCTACAATGAGCAGTTCTTC.

V and J are TRBV18 and TRBJ1-2; the D is unclear. CDR1 and CDR2 (germline): KGHSH, LQKENI. Trimming took off 2 bases at V and 8 bases at J, with 12 bases between the two ends. The CDR3 extends over 13 amino acids. CDR3 region: CASSPNQVRGYTF. CDR3 coding DNA: TGTGCCAGCTCACCAAATCAGGTTCGAGGCTACACCTTC.